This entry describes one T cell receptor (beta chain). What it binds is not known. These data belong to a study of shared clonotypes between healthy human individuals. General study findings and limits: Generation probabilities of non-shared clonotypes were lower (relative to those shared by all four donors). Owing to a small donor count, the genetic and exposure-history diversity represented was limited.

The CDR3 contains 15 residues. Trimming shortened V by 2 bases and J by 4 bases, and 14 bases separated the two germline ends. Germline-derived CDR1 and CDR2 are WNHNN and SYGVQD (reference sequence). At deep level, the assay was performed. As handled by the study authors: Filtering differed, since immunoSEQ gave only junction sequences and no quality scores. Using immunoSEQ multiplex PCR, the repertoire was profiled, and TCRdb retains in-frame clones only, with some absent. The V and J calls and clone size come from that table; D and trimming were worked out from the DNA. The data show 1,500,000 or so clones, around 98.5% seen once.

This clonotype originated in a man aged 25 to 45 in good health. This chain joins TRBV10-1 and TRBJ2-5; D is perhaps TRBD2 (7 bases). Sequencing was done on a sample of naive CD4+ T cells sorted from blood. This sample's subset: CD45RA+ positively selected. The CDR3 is CASSEPQGGAETQYF. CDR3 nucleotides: TGCGCCAGCAGTGAGCCACAGGGAGGGGCAGAGACCCAGTACTTC.